This T cell receptor beta chain was identified in a study of T-cell memory formation after mild COVID-19. This CDR3 contains 19 residues. The V gene end was trimmed by 0 bases and the J gene end by 1 base; junction bases not matched to a gene: 11. CDR1 and CDR2 from the germline V gene are SGHRS and YFSETQ. TCRdb itself ran the 5' RACE reads through MiXCR, one entry per CDR3 protein. Counted here are about 430,000 distinct CDR3 sequences, about 24% occurring once; the ten biggest clones make up around 8.7%. Worth noting for this clonotype: What it binds is unknown.

General study results and limits: CM and EM subsets held most contracting CD4+ clones; EMRA held CD8+ ones. Pre-infection memory contained some responding clones, which suggested that cross-reactive memory had joined.

The chain uses TRBV5-1 and TRBJ2-2; 8 nucleotides align to TRBD2. Sample: PBMCs or a T cell subset sorted from them (not recorded which). This TCR came from an adult woman who had mild COVID-19 (a few samples of this study predate the infection). Cell type and time point are not known. CDR3 DNA sequence: TGCGCCAGCAGCTTGGAGGCGATAGCGGGGCCCTTGAACACCGGGGAGCTGTTTTTT. Protein product: CASSLEAIAGPLNTGELFF.